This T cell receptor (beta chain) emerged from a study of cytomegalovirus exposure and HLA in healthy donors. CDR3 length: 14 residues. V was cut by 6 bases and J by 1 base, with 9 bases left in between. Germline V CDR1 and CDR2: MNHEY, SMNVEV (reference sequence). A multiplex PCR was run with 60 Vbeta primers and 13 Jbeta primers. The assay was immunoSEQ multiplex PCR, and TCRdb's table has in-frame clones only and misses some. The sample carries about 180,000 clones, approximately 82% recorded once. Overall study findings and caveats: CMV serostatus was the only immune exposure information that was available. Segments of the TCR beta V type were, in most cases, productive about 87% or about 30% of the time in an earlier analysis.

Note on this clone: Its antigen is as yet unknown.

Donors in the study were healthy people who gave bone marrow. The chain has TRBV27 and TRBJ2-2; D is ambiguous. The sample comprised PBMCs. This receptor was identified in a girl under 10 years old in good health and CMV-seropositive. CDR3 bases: TGTGCCAGCAGAACTCAGGTGAACACCGGGGAGCTGTTTTTT. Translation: CASRTQVNTGELFF.